Listed below are T cell receptor beta chains from one sample, sequenced in a study of human T cells and chemical hapten exposure. MiXCR was run by TCRdb on the RACE reads, yielding one entry per CDR3 protein. The sample lists around 100,000 distinct CDR3 sequences, 9.5% to 14% occurring once. The specimen comprised whole blood, sampled in connection with sensitization to the hapten diphenylcyclopropenone (DPC). The receptors were gathered from a woman aged 60-75 years with alopecia areata. Some clones in this sample may be carry-over from other donors' samples. CDR3s include the opening cysteine and the closing phenylalanine or tryptophan. D genes are given only for firm matches. Clone size is given for some rows only: seen once, a few or many times, or a class if the clone is expanded.

j_call clone_size cdr3_length v_call d_call cdr3_aa cdr3_nt
TRBJ2-7 few 13 TRBV20-1 TRBD2 CSALSGGAYEQYF TGCAGTGCCTTGAGCGGGGGGGCCTACGAGCAGTACTTC
TRBJ2-5 few 13 TRBV2 TRBD2 CASYRTRQETQYF TGTGCCAGCTACAGGACTAGACAAGAGACCCAGTACTTC
TRBJ2-3 few 15 TRBV20-1 NA CSARDLGQSTDTQYF TGCAGTGCTAGAGATCTAGGGCAGAGCACAGATACGCAGTATTTT
TRBJ2-7 NA 15 TRBV28 NA CASSLSGREPYEQYF TGTGCCAGCAGTTTATCGGGCAGGGAACCCTACGAGCAGTACTTC
TRBJ2-5 many 14 TRBV7-8 TRBD2 CASSFLAGQETQYF TGTGCCAGCAGCTTTTTAGCGGGGCAAGAGACCCAGTACTTC
TRBJ1-2 many 13 TRBV29-1 NA CSVLDEGRYGYTF TGCAGCGTTCTGGATGAGGGACGGTATGGCTACACCTTC
TRBJ2-5 NA 16 TRBV19 TRBD1 CASRNLGQGGEETQYF TGTGCCAGTAGAAATTTGGGACAGGGAGGCGAAGAGACCCAGTACTTC
TRBJ2-7 many 12 TRBV11-2 TRBD2 CASSPGGYEQYF TGTGCCAGCAGCCCGGGGGGCTACGAGCAGTACTTC
TRBJ2-4 many 18 TRBV6-1 TRBD2 CATTRGLAGSQAKNIQYF TGTGCCACCACGAGGGGACTAGCGGGGTCGCAGGCCAAAAACATTCAGTACTTC
TRBJ1-1 NA 15 TRBV7-9 NA CASSLSGSLNTEAFF TGTGCCAGCAGCCTCTCGGGGTCCCTGAACACTGAAGCTTTCTTT
TRBJ2-1 NA 15 TRBV5-6 NA CASSLGPGTYNEQFF TGTGCCAGCAGCTTGGGCCCAGGAACCTACAATGAGCAGTTCTTC
TRBJ2-6 many 21 TRBV3-1 TRBD1 CASSQDPVIRGQSSGANVLTF TGTGCCAGCAGCCAAGATCCGGTGATCAGGGGACAGAGCTCTGGGGCCAACGTCCTGACTTTC
TRBJ2-5 NA 11 TRBV2 NA CASSEIRTPYF TGTGCCAGCAGTGAAATAAGAACTCCGTACTTC
TRBJ2-7 many 14 TRBV2 TRBD1 CASSRQGGSTEQYF TGTGCCAGCAGCCGACAGGGGGGCAGTACCGAGCAGTACTTC